This T cell receptor (beta chain) was sequenced for a study of cytomegalovirus exposure and HLA in healthy donors (dated by TCRdb to between 2016 and 2019). Looking at the study overall: A later analysis indicated that the roughly 130 validation repertoires were generated on the platform also employed for the 700 or so repertoires of the first cohort. Besides the first cohort of approximately 710 subjects, a separate validation cohort made up of roughly 120 different subjects was used. To predict cytomegalovirus infection status, the study brought together high-throughput TCR immunosequencing, statistical association of individual TCRs with disease status, and machine learning. The aim of the study was to test whether cataloging public T cell receptors could identify signatures of past pathogen exposure.

From its cysteine to its phenylalanine, the CDR3 spans 12 amino acids. Only the CDR3 region is kept as DNA, spanning 36 bases read in frame from base 1. Trimming at the junction amounts to 5 bases on V and 1 base on J, and the germline ends lie 8 bases apart. Based on the germline V gene (reference sequence), the CDR1 and CDR2 sequences are GTSNPN and SVGIG. Library preparation was by the immunoSEQ multiplex PCR assay. Concerning the study's data processing: To diagnose cytomegalovirus status from the catalog of TCR beta chain sequences, a statistical classification framework was built. The table comes from immuneACCESS by way of TCRdb, which keeps in-frame sequences with V and J called. Part of the clones is missing from these tables; in studies checked, under half for an unresolved V gene and the rest for unknown reasons. V and J calls and clone size come straight from that table; D and trimming were deduced from the DNA. This sample comprises about 220,000 clones, roughly 88% of them detected only once. The ten most abundant clones make up around 15% of the sample.

Study-level results and caveats: It was suggested by the authors that the approach could potentially be generalized to other disease states and immunological phenotypes. A later analysis lacked HLA typing for the validation cohort, so it scored co-occurrence in that cohort across all 130 or so repertoires. In vitro tests confirmed that a few of the cytomegalovirus-associated TCR beta chains recognize cytomegalovirus antigens. The study gave a list of 150 to 200 TCR beta chains associated with cytomegalovirus. Most TCR sequences were seen in very few donors, while some public TCRs were found in many individuals. Cytomegalovirus status was reported to be diagnosed by the classifier with high specificity and sensitivity in both the original and validation cohorts. Subsequent analysis determined that TCRs grouped into clusters in the first cohort also showed a tendency toward co-occurrence across the roughly 120 validation repertoires, and roughly 95% of cluster scores exceeded 0.

This clone has a single count. Its antigen is unknown. It has no much larger one-base neighbor in the sample; base qualities were not kept. Separate from the roughly 650-subject first cohort, the validation cohort of roughly 110 subjects was the group to which the donors belonged. The sequenced sample consisted of PBMCs. The TCR was taken from a woman between 25 and 40 years old in good health and CMV-seropositive. The rearrangement combines TRBV30 with TRBJ2-5; a weak D assignment points to TRBD2 (6 bases agree). CDR3 loop: CAWSGLQETQYF. The DNA sequence is TGTGCCTGGTCGGGACTCCAAGAGACCCAGTACTTC.